This TCR beta chain was obtained from a study of early stage breast cancer tumors. Study results and caveats: Most shared enriched TCRB sequences were commonly generated ones.

The germline V gene encodes CDR1 GTSNPN and CDR2 SVGIG (reference sequence). The V and J ends lost 3 bases and 7 bases respectively, with 15 bases between them. The CDR3 totals 13 residues. Each sample had two DNA replicates, 0.5 ug blood or around 1.6 ug tissue. Profiling relied on immunoSEQ multiplex PCR, and the TCRdb table lists in-frame clones only, not all of them. Of about 5,500 clones listed, almost 70% are singletons. Remarks on this clone: Its matching antigen is unknown.

This chain connects TRBV30 to TRBJ1-2; D ambiguous. Specimen: normal breast tissue next to the tumor. This clonotype originated in a person in their sixties with breast cancer. CDR3 sequence reads: CAWSDGVWSGYTF. In nucleotides, the CDR3 is TGTGCCTGGAGCGACGGGGTATGGAGTGGCTACACCTTC. Combining the CDR3 with reference TRBV30 and TRBJ1-2 gives the whole variable domain SQTIHQWPATLVQPVGSPLSLECTVEGTSNPNLYWYRQAAGRGLQLLFYSVGIGQISSEVPQNLSASRPQDRQFILSSKKLLLSDSGFYLCAWSDGVWSGYTFGSGTRLTVV.